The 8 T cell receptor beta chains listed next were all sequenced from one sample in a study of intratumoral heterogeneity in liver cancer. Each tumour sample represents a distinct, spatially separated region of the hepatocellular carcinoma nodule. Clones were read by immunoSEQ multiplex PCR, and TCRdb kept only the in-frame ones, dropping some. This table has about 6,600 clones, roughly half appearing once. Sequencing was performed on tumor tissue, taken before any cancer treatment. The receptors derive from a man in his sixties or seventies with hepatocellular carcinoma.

The CDR3 nucleotides read TGTGCCAGCAGGACGGCTGAAAAACTGTTTTTT. It yields the protein CASRTAEKLFF. The chain combines TRBV2 with TRBJ1-4; D is unresolved. Trimming stripped 6 bases from V and 7 bases from J, with 6 bases between. This CDR3 region has 11 residues. Per the germline V gene, CDR1 is SNHLY and CDR2 is FYNNEI. Full variable domain (missing parts from reference TRBV2 and TRBJ1-4): EPEVTQTPSHQVTQMGQEVILRCVPISNHLYFYWYRQILGQKVEFLVSFYNNEISEKSEIFDDQFSVERPDGSNFTLKIRSTKLEDSAMYFCASRTAEKLFFGSGTQLSVL.

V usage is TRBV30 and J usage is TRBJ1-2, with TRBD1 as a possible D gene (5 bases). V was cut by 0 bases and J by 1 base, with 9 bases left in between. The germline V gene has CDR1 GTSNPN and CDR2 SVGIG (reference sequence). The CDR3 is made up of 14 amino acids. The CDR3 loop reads CAWSVGAVNYGYTF. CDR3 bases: TGTGCCTGGAGTGTCGGGGCGGTTAACTATGGCTACACCTTC.

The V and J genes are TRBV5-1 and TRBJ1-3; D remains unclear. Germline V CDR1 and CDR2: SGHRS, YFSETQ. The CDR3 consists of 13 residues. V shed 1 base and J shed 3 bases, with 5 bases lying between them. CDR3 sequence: CASSLWSGNTIYF. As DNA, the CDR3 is TGCGCCAGCAGCTTGTGGAGTGGAAACACCATATATTTT.

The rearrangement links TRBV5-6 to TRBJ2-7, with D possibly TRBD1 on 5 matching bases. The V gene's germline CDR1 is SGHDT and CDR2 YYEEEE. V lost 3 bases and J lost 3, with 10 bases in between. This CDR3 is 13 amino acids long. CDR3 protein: CASSWATVYEQYF. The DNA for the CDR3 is TGTGCCAGCAGCTGGGCGACAGTCTACGAGCAGTACTTC.

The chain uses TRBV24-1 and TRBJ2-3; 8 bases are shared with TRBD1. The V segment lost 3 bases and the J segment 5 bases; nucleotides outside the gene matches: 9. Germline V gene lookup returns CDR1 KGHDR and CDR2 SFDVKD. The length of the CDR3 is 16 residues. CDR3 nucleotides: TGTGCCACCAGTGATCCCCGGGAACAGGGGGGAGATACGCAGTATTTT. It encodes CATSDPREQGGDTQYF.

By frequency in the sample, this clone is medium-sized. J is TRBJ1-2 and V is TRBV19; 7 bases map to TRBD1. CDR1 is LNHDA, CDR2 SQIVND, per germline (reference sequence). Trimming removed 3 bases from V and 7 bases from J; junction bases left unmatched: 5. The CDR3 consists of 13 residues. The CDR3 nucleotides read TGTGCCAGTAGTATCCGACAGGGACGTGGCTACACCTTC. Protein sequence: CASSIRQGRGYTF.

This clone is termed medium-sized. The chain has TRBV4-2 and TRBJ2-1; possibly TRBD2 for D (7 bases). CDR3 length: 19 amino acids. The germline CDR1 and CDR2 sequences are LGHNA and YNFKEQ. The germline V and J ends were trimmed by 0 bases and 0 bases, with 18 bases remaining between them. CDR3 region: CASSQEPPAGGRSYNEQFF. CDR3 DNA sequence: TGTGCCAGCAGCCAAGAGCCCCCCGCCGGGGGGCGCTCCTACAATGAGCAGTTCTTC.

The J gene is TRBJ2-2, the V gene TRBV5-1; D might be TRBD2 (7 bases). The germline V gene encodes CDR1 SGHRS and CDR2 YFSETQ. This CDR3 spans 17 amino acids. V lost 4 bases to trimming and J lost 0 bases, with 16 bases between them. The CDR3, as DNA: TGCGCCAGCAGCCCGCATACGGGGGGCACGAACACCGGGGAGCTGTTTTTT. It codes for CASSPHTGGTNTGELFF.